This paragraph reports one T cell receptor beta chain. This record comes from a study of blood T cell repertoires in COVID-19. Study as a whole: The origin of the acute and convalescent COVID-19 samples was the United States, Italy and Spain. Sources were T cells, B-cell-depleted T cells, or PBMCs; the material itself was cDNA or gDNA.

Authors' methods: Reference gene primers were amplified, and this amplification served to estimate nucleated cell counts. The assay was immunoSEQ multiplex PCR, and TCRdb's table has in-frame clones only and misses some. V and J calls and clone size are as listed in that table; D and trimming were resolved from the DNA. The sample lists tens of thousands of clones, 87% seen once, with around 5.3% in the top ten. V gave up 4 bases and J gave up 6 bases; unmatched junction bases: 4. This CDR3 comprises 13 residues. This sequence originates from a man aged 45-65 years with active COVID-19. Sequencing input: peripheral blood. The V call is TRBV5-3, the J call TRBJ1-2; 9 nucleotides align to TRBD1. TRBV5-3 is identified as an open reading frame with a role that is uncertain. The CDR3 DNA reads TGTGCCAGAAGCGCCACAGGGGGCCATGGCTACACCTTC. Its translation is CARSATGGHGYTF.